Below, 9 T cell receptor beta chains from the same sample are listed, as sequenced in a study of shared clonotypes between healthy human individuals. Libraries were prepared by immunoSEQ multiplex PCR; TCRdb keeps only in-frame clonotypes and omits some of them. Altogether about 2.1 million clones are present, 85% to 95% being singletons, with the ten largest covering around 1.7%. Naive CD8 cells comprised CD45RO-negative, CCR7-positively selected cells, excluding terminally differentiated effector memory CD45RA+ cells. Input material: naive CD8+ T cells from PBMCs. These receptor sequences come from a man younger than 35 in good health. Some clones in this sample may be carry-over from other donors' samples.

The chain has TRBV2 and TRBJ2-7; D gene unclear. Trimming took off 2 bases at V and 2 bases at J, with 16 bases between the two ends. The CDR3 is made up of 16 amino acids. The germline gives CDR1 SNHLY, CDR2 FYNNEI. CDR3 in DNA: TGTGCCAGCAGTGAATCCCCGAACTTAGGAACCTACGAGCAGTACTTC. It yields the protein CASSESPNLGTYEQYF.

About this clone: A junction boundary mismatches the germline segment, possibly from a read error. The rearrangement joins TRBV2 to TRBJ2-7, with 7 bases lining up with TRBD1. CDR3 length: 12 amino acids. Germline V gene data show CDR1 as SNHLY and CDR2 as FYNNEI. The CDR3 nucleotides read TGTGCCGGCAGGGGGACCCAGAACGAGCAGTACTTC. Its protein product is CAGRGTQNEQYF.

The chain couples TRBV11-2 to TRBJ1-5; D ambiguous. In germline, CDR1 is SGHAT, CDR2 FQNNGV. Trimming took 0 bases from V and 3 from J, leaving 9 bases between them. The CDR3 has 15 amino acids. In DNA, the CDR3 is TGTGCCAGCAGCTTAGATAGGAGTGCCAATCAGCCCCAGCATTTT. This codes for CASSLDRSANQPQHF.

The V call is TRBV7-9, the J call TRBJ1-2; 8 nucleotides agree with TRBD1. With 6 bases clipped from V and 4 bases from J, the junction kept 4 bases outside the gene matches. The CDR3 contains 13 residues. Germline-derived CDR1 and CDR2 are SEHNR and FQNEAQ (reference sequence). The CDR3: CASRTGEGYGYTF. CDR3 DNA: TGTGCCAGCAGGACAGGGGAAGGCTATGGCTACACCTTC.

The V gene is TRBV9, the J gene TRBJ1-1; D gene unclear. The germline gives CDR1 SGDLS, CDR2 YYNGEE. V lost 0 bases and J 10 bases, leaving 13 bases between the germline ends. The CDR3 loop spans 13 amino acids. CDR3 sequence (DNA): TGTGCCAGCAGCGTAGCAGATCCCGGGCCAGCTTTCTTT. The encoded protein is CASSVADPGPAFF.

This clone was picked up one time. The chain carries TRBV4-1 and TRBJ2-5; D unclear. Germline assignment: CDR1 MGHRA and CDR2 YSYEKL. The CDR3 length is 19 residues. Trimming left V 3 bases short and J 0 bases short, with 23 bases between. CDR3 region: CASSHLPALAYPNQETQYF. In DNA form, the CDR3 reads TGCGCCAGCAGCCACCTTCCCGCTTTAGCTTATCCCAACCAAGAGACCCAGTACTTC.

The chain employs TRBV6-5 and TRBJ2-3; D remains unclear. The germline V gene has CDR1 MNHEY and CDR2 SVGAGI. Trimming removed 8 bases from V and 0 bases from J, with 15 bases in between. This CDR3 spans 15 amino acids. Written as DNA, the CDR3 is TGTGCCAGCCACCCGGCAGCCGCTAGCACAGATACGCAGTATTTT. Its protein product is CASHPAAASTDTQYF.

The chain carries TRBV15 and TRBJ2-1; 11 positions agree with TRBD2. The CDR3 runs 14 residues. Losses at the gene ends were 6 bases for V and 6 bases for J; bases not matched to a gene: 4. Germline CDR1 is LNHNV and CDR2 is YYDKDF (reference sequence). In DNA, the CDR3 is TGTGCCACCAGGGTAGCGGGAGGGAGCAATGAGCAGTTCTTC. Its translation is CATRVAGGSNEQFF.

This sequence joins TRBV19 and TRBJ2-3; perhaps TRBD1 as D (6 bases). Germline CDR1 reads LNHDA; CDR2 reads SQIVND (reference sequence). The V end was cut by 5 bases, the J end by 2 bases, with 11 bases between. The CDR3 is made up of 14 amino acids. The CDR3 here is CASSPGHITDTQYF. CDR3 DNA sequence: TGTGCCAGTAGTCCGGGACACATCACAGATACGCAGTATTTT.